The clone carrying this T cell receptor (beta chain) turned up a few times. The CDR3 spans 14 residues. Germline CDR1 is SGHRS and CDR2 is YFSETQ. The V gene lost 1 base and the J gene lost 9 bases, with 17 bases spanning the gap. This entry belongs to a study of blood T cell repertoires in COVID-19. Study information: In each case, the material was cDNA or gDNA derived from T cells, B-cell-depleted T cells, or PBMCs.

Clones were read by immunoSEQ multiplex PCR, and TCRdb kept only the in-frame ones, dropping some. The data show some 89,000 clones, with 82% seen just once and more than 1% held by the top ten. The sequenced sample consisted of peripheral blood. The TCR was taken from a woman of 80 years or more with acute or convalescent COVID-19. The chain uses TRBV5-1 and TRBJ2-7; a weak D match, TRBD2 (6 bases). CDR3 in amino acids: CASSLSIGGDGQYF. CDR3 nucleotides: TGCGCCAGCAGCTTGTCGATTGGCGGGGACGGGCAGTACTTC.